What follows are 26 T cell receptor beta chains derived from one specimen sequenced in a study of blood T cell repertoires in COVID-19. The assay was immunoSEQ multiplex PCR, and TCRdb's table has in-frame clones only and misses some. Of around 150,000 clones in the sample, just under 85% were seen once. Sequencing input: peripheral blood. The receptors derive from a woman aged 80 or older with acute or convalescent COVID-19.

The chain couples TRBV5-5 to TRBJ2-5, with no clear D. The ends were cut back, 6 bases at V and 1 base at J, with 19 bases in the middle. This CDR3 contains 16 residues. CDR1 SGHKS and CDR2 YYEKEE come from the germline V gene (reference sequence). The chain's CDR3 is CASTPFIGSAQETQYF. The CDR3 coding sequence is TGTGCCAGCACCCCCTTCATCGGGTCAGCCCAAGAGACCCAGTACTTC.

The J gene is TRBJ2-1, the V gene TRBV4-2, with D maybe TRBD1 (7 bases). The V gene lost 1 base and the J gene lost 7 bases, with 14 bases spanning the gap. The CDR3 has 15 residues. Germline V gives CDR1 LGHNA, CDR2 YNFKEQ. The CDR3 spells CASSQVRTGGNEQFF. DNA of the CDR3: TGTGCCAGCAGCCAAGTGAGGACAGGAGGGAATGAGCAGTTCTTC.

The chain recombines TRBV7-2 with TRBJ2-2; TRBD2 matches 7 bases. After removal of 5 bases from V and 6 bases from J, the junction contained 15 bases not matched to a gene. The CDR3 runs to 17 residues. The V gene's germline CDR1 is SGHTA and CDR2 FQGNSA. This CDR3 is CASSPRGAGDLSGELFF. In nucleotides, the CDR3 is TGTGCCAGCAGCCCCCGAGGCGCGGGAGATCTTTCCGGGGAGCTGTTTTTT.

This clone was observed a handful of times. V gene TRBV6-5 combines with J gene TRBJ2-7, with D possibly matching TRBD1 (5 bases). Germline loops: CDR1 MNHEY, CDR2 SVGAGI. The CDR3 length is 15 residues. V lost 0 bases and J 2 bases, leaving 11 bases between the germline ends. This CDR3 is CASSYSQAAPYEQYF. The CDR3 DNA is TGTGCCAGCAGTTACTCACAGGCGGCTCCCTACGAGCAGTACTTC.

The gene calls are TRBV11-2 and TRBJ2-3; D possibly corresponds to TRBD2 (5 bases). This CDR3 region has 12 residues. V was trimmed by 7 bases and J by 4 bases, leaving 9 bases between them. CDR1 SGHAT and CDR2 FQNNGV come from the germline V gene. The CDR3 region is CASIGDADTQYF. CDR3 nucleotides: TGTGCCAGCATCGGGGATGCAGATACGCAGTATTTT.

The gene calls are TRBV4-1 and TRBJ1-1, with unresolved D. Trimming took off 1 base at V and 0 bases at J, with 12 bases between the two ends. From germline, CDR1 is MGHRA and CDR2 YSYEKL. This CDR3 comprises 16 residues. The CDR3 nucleotides are TGCGCCAGCAGCCAAGTAGCCGGCTACATGAACACTGAAGCTTTCTTT. Translation gives CASSQVAGYMNTEAFF.

The rearrangement links TRBV9 to TRBJ2-3; 7 nucleotides align to TRBD1. This CDR3 is 16 amino acids long. Germline CDR1 is SGDLS and CDR2 is YYNGEE. V lost 3 bases, J lost 0 bases, and 7 bases stayed unmatched. In DNA form, the CDR3 reads TGTGCCAGCAGCGCCGGGACAGCCACTAGCACAGATACGCAGTATTTT. Its protein is CASSAGTATSTDTQYF.

This chain links TRBV7-2 with TRBJ1-6; possible D gene TRBD1, 5 bases. V lost 2 bases, J lost 7 bases, and 12 bases lay in between. Germline assignment: CDR1 SGHTA and CDR2 FQGNSA. CDR3 size: 15 residues. The CDR3 DNA follows: TGTGCCAGCAGCTTACTGGGTGCAGGGAATTCACCCCTCCACTTT. This encodes CASSLLGAGNSPLHF.

The chain is built from TRBV10-3 and TRBJ2-7, with TRBD2 matching over 8 bases. The V gene end was trimmed by 5 bases and the J gene end by 5 bases; junction bases not matched to a gene: 5. There are 13 residues in the CDR3. The germline CDR1 and CDR2 sequences are ENHRY and SYGVKD. CDR3 sequence reads: CAISLGAGDEQYF. CDR3 bases: TGTGCCATCAGTTTGGGAGCGGGAGACGAGCAGTACTTC.

The chain employs TRBV30 and TRBJ2-7; a possible D gene is TRBD1 (5 bases). Germline CDR1 GTSNPN, CDR2 SVGIG (reference sequence). V gave up 2 bases and J gave up 0 bases, with 8 bases separating them. CDR3 length equals 13 residues. In DNA, the CDR3 is TGTGCCTGGAGTAGGGGCCACTCCTACGAGCAGTACTTC. This gives the protein CAWSRGHSYEQYF.

This clone was observed once. This chain connects TRBV10-1 to TRBJ2-1; 7 bases agree with TRBD2. CDR1 and CDR2 (germline): WNHNN, SYGVQD (reference sequence). V shed 0 bases, J shed 12 bases, and the junction held 2 bases outside the gene matches. This CDR3 has 12 residues. The CDR3 is CASSESREGQFF. CDR3 sequence (DNA): TGCGCCAGCAGTGAGTCGAGGGAGGGGCAGTTCTTC.

The chain employs TRBV19 and TRBJ1-1; 8 positions agree with TRBD1. CDR1 and CDR2 from the germline V gene are LNHDA and SQIVND (reference sequence). Trimming took 4 bases from V and 1 from J; bases not matched to a gene: 8. The CDR3 is 16 amino acids. The DNA for the CDR3 is TGTGCCAGTAGTAATTATACTGGGACAGGGAACACTGAAGCTTTCTTT. Its translation: CASSNYTGTGNTEAFF. Variable domain in full (rest from reference TRBV19 and TRBJ1-1): DGGITQSPKYLFRKEGQNVTLSCEQNLNHDAMYWYRQDPGQGLRLIYYSQIVNDFQKGDIAEGYSVSREKKESFPLTVTSAQKNPTAFYLCASSNYTGTGNTEAFFGQGTRLTVV.

J is TRBJ1-3 and V is TRBV27; D gene uncertain. The V and J ends lost 5 bases and 0 bases respectively, with 8 bases between them. Germline V gene data show CDR1 as MNHEY and CDR2 as SMNVEV (reference sequence). The CDR3 contains 14 residues. The CDR3 DNA reads as TGTGCCAGCAGTCGGTCCGCCTCTGGAAACACCATATATTTT. Translated: CASSRSASGNTIYF.

V gene TRBV9 combines with J gene TRBJ2-1; D gene uncertain. The germline gives CDR1 SGDLS, CDR2 YYNGEE. The CDR3 totals 18 residues. Trimming pared 0 bases from V and 0 bases from J, leaving 16 bases between. The CDR3 here is CASSVAPLGFSSYNEQFF. CDR3 coding DNA: TGTGCCAGCAGCGTAGCCCCCCTAGGCTTTAGCTCCTACAATGAGCAGTTCTTC.

V gene TRBV28 combines with J gene TRBJ2-1; 10 nucleotides line up with TRBD2. The CDR3 runs 16 residues. The V and J ends lost 6 bases and 0 bases, in that order; junction bases with no gene match: 5. CDR1 is MDHEN and CDR2 is SYDVKM in the germline V gene. The CDR3 is CASSLGLAVSYNEQFF. The CDR3 DNA sequence: TGTGCCAGCAGCTTAGGACTAGCGGTCTCCTACAATGAGCAGTTCTTC.

The J gene is TRBJ2-1, the V gene TRBV7-9, with 7 bases identical to TRBD2. The ends lost 5 bases at V and 8 bases at J; junction bases unmatched: 9. CDR3 length: 14 residues. CDR1 and CDR2 (germline): SEHNR, FQNEAQ (reference sequence). The chain's CDR3 is CASSGLSGKYEQFF. CDR3 sequence (DNA): TGTGCCAGCAGCGGCCTAAGCGGGAAATATGAGCAGTTCTTC.

V usage is TRBV9 and J usage is TRBJ2-7; 8 nucleotides match TRBD1. The length of the CDR3 is 15 residues. J gave up 5 bases and V 3 bases, and 10 bases lay outside the gene matches. Per the germline V gene, CDR1 is SGDLS and CDR2 is YYNGEE. The CDR3 DNA sequence: TGTGCCAGCAGCGGAGAGGGGCAGGGGGCAGACGAGCAGTACTTC. This translates into CASSGEGQGADEQYF.

The chain combines TRBV18 with TRBJ2-2, with a tentative D call TRBD1 (6 bases). CDR1 KGHSH and CDR2 LQKENI come from the germline V gene. V shed 3 bases and J shed 1 base, with 12 bases lying between them. The CDR3 covers 16 residues. The CDR3 sequence: CASSPPEQGNTGELFF. The CDR3 bases are TGTGCCAGCTCACCTCCGGAACAGGGGAACACCGGGGAGCTGTTTTTT. The variable domain in full, with the rest retrieved from reference TRBV18 and TRBJ2-2, is NAGVMQNPRHLVRRRGQEARLRCSPMKGHSHVYWYRQLPEEGLKFMVYLQKENIIDESGMPKERFSAEFPKEGPSILRIQQVVRGDSAAYFCASSPPEQGNTGELFFGEGSRLTVL.

This clone was seen more than once but under ten times. This chain links TRBV30 with TRBJ1-2; the match to TRBD1 covers 9 bases. The CDR3 consists of 16 residues. V lost 3 bases and J lost 4; bases outside the gene matches: 12. Per germline, CDR1 GTSNPN and CDR2 SVGIG (reference sequence). The CDR3 protein is CAWSDQQGAISYGYTF. The CDR3, as DNA: TGTGCCTGGAGCGATCAACAGGGGGCCATCTCCTATGGCTACACCTTC.

This sequence joins TRBV30 and TRBJ1-1, with a tentative D call TRBD1 (5 bases). This CDR3 has 14 amino acids. Per germline, CDR1 GTSNPN and CDR2 SVGIG (reference sequence). V dropped 5 bases and J dropped 4 bases, with 17 bases sitting between them. The CDR3: CAWGRSQGGTEAFF. The CDR3, as DNA: TGTGCCTGGGGGAGGTCGCAGGGAGGCACTGAAGCTTTCTTT.

V is TRBV5-4 and J is TRBJ1-3; 8 bases are shared with TRBD1. The junction had 3 bases not matched to a gene; V was cut back by 0 bases and J by 7 bases. Germline loops: CDR1 SGHNT, CDR2 YYREEE (reference sequence). The CDR3 totals 14 residues. In DNA form, the CDR3 reads TGTGCCAGCAGCTTGGGGACAGGGAGGAACACCATATATTTT. This sequence encodes CASSLGTGRNTIYF.

The chain employs TRBV9 and TRBJ2-3; 10 bases line up with TRBD2. Germline V gene sequence: CDR1 SGDLS, CDR2 YYNGEE. CDR3 length: 17 amino acids. V was clipped by 0 bases and J by 6 bases; unmatched bases: 10. CDR3 nucleotide sequence: TGTGCCAGCAGCGTAGCTCTAGCGGGAGAAAGTAGGGATACGCAGTATTTT. Translated, it gives CASSVALAGESRDTQYF.

This clone was detected only a few times. V gene TRBV5-1 combines with J gene TRBJ2-1, with a weak D call TRBD2 (6 bases). CDR1 is SGHRS and CDR2 is YFSETQ in the germline V gene. The CDR3 consists of 15 residues. V lost 7 bases and J lost 0, with 14 bases in between. The CDR3 here is CASSSEGTSYNEQFF. The CDR3 nucleotides are TGCGCCAGCTCATCGGAGGGGACCTCCTACAATGAGCAGTTCTTC.

This clone was recorded a few times. The V and J genes are TRBV27 and TRBJ2-7; TRBD1 aligns across 10 bases. With 5 bases clipped from V and 3 bases from J, the junction kept 13 bases outside the gene matches. The germline gives CDR1 MNHEY, CDR2 SMNVEV (reference sequence). This CDR3 comprises 17 residues. The CDR3, as DNA: TGTGCCAGCAGTCTAAGCTTCCCCGGGACAGGGGACTACGAGCAGTACTTC. As protein: CASSLSFPGTGDYEQYF.

This chain joins TRBV19 and TRBJ2-3, with 9 nucleotides matching TRBD2. Losses at the gene ends were 7 bases for V and 1 base for J; bases not matched to a gene: 3. The CDR3 runs to 14 residues. Germline-derived CDR1 and CDR2 are LNHDA and SQIVND (reference sequence). This CDR3 is CASNRLAGTDTQYF. In nucleotides, the CDR3 is TGTGCCAGTAATAGACTAGCGGGCACAGATACGCAGTATTTT.

CDR3 in DNA: TGTGCCAGCAGCCCGGAACGGGAGGACACCGGGGAGCTGTTTTTT. The encoded protein is CASSPEREDTGELFF. This chain uses TRBV5-4 with TRBJ2-2, with TRBD2 matching 7 bases. The CDR3 totals 15 residues. Germline CDR1 SGHNT, CDR2 YYREEE (reference sequence). J lost 3 bases, V lost 4 bases, and 6 bases had no gene match.